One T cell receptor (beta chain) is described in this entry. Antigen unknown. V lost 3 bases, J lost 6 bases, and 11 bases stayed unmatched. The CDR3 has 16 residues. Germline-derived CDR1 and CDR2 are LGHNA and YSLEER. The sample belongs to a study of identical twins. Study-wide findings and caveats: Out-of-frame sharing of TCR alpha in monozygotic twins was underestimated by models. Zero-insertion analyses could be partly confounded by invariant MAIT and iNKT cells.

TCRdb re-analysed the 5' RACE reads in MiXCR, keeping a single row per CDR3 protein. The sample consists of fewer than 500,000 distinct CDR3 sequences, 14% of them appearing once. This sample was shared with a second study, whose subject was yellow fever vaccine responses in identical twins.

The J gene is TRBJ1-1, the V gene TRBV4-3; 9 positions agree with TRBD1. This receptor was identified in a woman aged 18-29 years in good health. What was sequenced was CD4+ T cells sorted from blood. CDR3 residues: CASSHLPGQGLAEAFF. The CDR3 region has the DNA TGCGCCAGCAGCCACCTCCCGGGACAGGGTTTGGCTGAAGCTTTCTTT.